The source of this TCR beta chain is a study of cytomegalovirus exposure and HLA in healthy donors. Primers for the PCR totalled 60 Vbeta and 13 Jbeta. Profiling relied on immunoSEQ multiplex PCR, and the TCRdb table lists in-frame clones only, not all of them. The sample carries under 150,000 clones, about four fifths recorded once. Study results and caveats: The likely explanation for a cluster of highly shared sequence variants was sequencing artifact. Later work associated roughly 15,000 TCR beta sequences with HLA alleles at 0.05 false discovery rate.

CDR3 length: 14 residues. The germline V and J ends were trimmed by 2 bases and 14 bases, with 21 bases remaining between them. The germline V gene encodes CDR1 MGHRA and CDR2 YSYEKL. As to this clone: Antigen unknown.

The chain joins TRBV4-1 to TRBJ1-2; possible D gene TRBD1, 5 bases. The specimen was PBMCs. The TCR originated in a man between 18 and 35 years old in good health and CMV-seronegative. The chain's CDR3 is CASSQLTSYTGLTF. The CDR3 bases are TGCGCCAGCAGCCAACTTACTTCGTATACAGGCCTGACCTTC.